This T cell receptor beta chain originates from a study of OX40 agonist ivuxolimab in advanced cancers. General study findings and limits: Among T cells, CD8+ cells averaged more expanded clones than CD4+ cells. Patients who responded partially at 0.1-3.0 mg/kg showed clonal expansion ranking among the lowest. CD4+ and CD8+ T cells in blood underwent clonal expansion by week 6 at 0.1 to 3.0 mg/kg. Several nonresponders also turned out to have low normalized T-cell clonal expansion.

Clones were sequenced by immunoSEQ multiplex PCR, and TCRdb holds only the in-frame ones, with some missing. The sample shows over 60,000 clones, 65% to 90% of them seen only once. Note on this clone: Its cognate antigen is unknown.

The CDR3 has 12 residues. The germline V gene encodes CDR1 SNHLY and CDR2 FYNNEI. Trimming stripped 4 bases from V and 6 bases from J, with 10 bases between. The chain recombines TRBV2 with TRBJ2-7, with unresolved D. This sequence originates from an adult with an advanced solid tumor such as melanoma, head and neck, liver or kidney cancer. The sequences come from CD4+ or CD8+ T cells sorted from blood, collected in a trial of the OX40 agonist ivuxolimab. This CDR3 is CASSVASAEQYF. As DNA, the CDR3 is TGTGCCAGCAGTGTTGCATCAGCCGAGCAGTACTTC.